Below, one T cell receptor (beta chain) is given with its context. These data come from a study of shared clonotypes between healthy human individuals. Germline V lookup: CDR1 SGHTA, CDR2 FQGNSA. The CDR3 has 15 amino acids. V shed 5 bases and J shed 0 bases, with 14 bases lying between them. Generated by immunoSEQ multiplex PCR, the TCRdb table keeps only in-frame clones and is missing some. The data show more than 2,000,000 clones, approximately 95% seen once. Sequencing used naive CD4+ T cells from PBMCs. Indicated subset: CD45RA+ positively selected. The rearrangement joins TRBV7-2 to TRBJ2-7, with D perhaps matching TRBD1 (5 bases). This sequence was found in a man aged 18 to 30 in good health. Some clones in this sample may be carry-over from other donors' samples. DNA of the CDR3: TGTGCCAGCAGCCCGAAAGGGGTTCTCTCCTACGAGCAGTACTTC. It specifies CASSPKGVLSYEQYF.